The 12 T cell receptor beta chains given below trace back to one sample, sequenced in a study of post-analysis software for immune sequencing data. TCR beta cDNA libraries included unique molecular identifiers. TCRdb analysed the PCR reads with MiXCR anew, one entry per CDR3 protein. This table holds hundreds of thousands of distinct CDR3 sequences, roughly 27% found once. Their cognate antigens are unknown. The study, taken as a whole, reports: Patients used several TRBV segments, including TRBV5-6, TRBV5-1 and TRBV20-1, more often than controls.

Sequencing used blood. Receptors originate from a girl between 10 and 17 years old with multiple sclerosis.

V and J are TRBV12-3 or TRBV12-4 and TRBJ2-3; D call uncertain. The CDR3 extends over 15 amino acids. The V gene lost 3 bases and the J gene lost 6 bases, with 16 bases spanning the gap. In DNA form, the CDR3 reads TGTGCCAGCAGTTTGGGAAAGCGTCTTAGGGATACGCAGTATTTT. This translates into CASSLGKRLRDTQYF.

There are a few counts of this clonotype. The V and J genes are TRBV27 and TRBJ2-7; D might be TRBD1 or TRBD2, each matching 6 bases. This CDR3 contains 15 residues. V lost 7 bases to trimming and J lost 5 bases, with 21 bases between them. Germline CDR1 and CDR2: MNHEY and SMNVEV (reference sequence). The CDR3 region is CASNNRGPVRDEQYF. The CDR3 nucleotides are TGTGCCAGCAACAACCGGGGGCCGGTTCGGGACGAGCAGTACTTC.

This clonotype was counted a few times. V usage is TRBV9 and J usage is TRBJ2-1; D gene uncertain. Germline assignment: CDR1 SGDLS and CDR2 YYNGEE. The CDR3 totals 11 residues. V lost 2 bases to trimming and J lost 8 bases, with 5 bases between them. The CDR3 region has the DNA TGTGCCAGCAGCGTCAGCCATGAGCAGTTCTTC. Its protein is CASSVSHEQFF.

Only a few counts were recorded for this clonotype. The chain links TRBV20-1 to TRBJ1-4, with D uncertain. Between the trimmed V and J ends, which lost 0 bases and 6 bases, there was a span of 2 bases. Germline assignment: CDR1 DFQATT and CDR2 SNEGSKA (reference sequence). CDR3 length: 11 amino acids. This chain's CDR3 is CSARDDEKLFF. CDR3 in DNA: TGCAGTGCTAGAGATGATGAAAAACTGTTTTTT.

The chain joins TRBV20-1 to TRBJ2-1; maybe TRBD1 (7 bases). The ends were cut back, 3 bases at V and 5 bases at J, with 23 bases in the middle. Germline CDR1 DFQATT, CDR2 SNEGSKA (reference sequence). The CDR3 extends over 17 amino acids. In nucleotides, the CDR3 is TGCAGTGCTAGCCGGGACAGCGAAAGGGAGGAGCACAATGAGCAGTTCTTC. Protein sequence: CSASRDSEREEHNEQFF.

This clonotype occurred a few times. The V gene is TRBV20-1, the J gene TRBJ2-5; no reliable D call. The CDR3 extends over 15 amino acids. Germline assignment: CDR1 DFQATT and CDR2 SNEGSKA (reference sequence). Trimming shortened V by 0 bases and J by 2 bases, and 13 bases separated the two germline ends. The CDR3 sequence: CSARDRVLPQETQYF. DNA of the CDR3: TGCAGTGCTAGAGATCGGGTGTTACCACAAGAGACCCAGTACTTC.

The chain combines TRBV7-2 with TRBJ2-2; a possible D gene is TRBD1 (5 bases). The ends were cut back, 1 base at V and 6 bases at J, with 12 bases in the middle. The CDR3 is made up of 15 amino acids. Germline V gives CDR1 SGHTA, CDR2 FQGNSA. The CDR3 region has the DNA TGTGCCAGCAGCTTAGGTGGCAGGGCGGCCGGGGAGCTGTTTTTT. It codes for CASSLGGRAAGELFF.

The rearrangement links TRBV5-1 to TRBJ2-7; perhaps TRBD1 as D (5 bases). Germline lookup yields CDR1 SGHRS and CDR2 YFSETQ. The CDR3 length is 15 residues. The V end lost 0 bases, the J end lost 1 base, and 11 bases lay between the germline ends. CDR3 loop: CASSLGPTASYEQYF. CDR3 nucleotides: TGCGCCAGCAGCTTGGGGCCGACAGCTTCCTACGAGCAGTACTTC.

This clonotype was detected only a few times. Here the CDR3 DNA reads TGTGCCAGCAGCTTAGATCATTGGGACCGGCGGGAGGATACGCAGTATTTT. This sequence encodes CASSLDHWDRREDTQYF. The V and J genes are TRBV11-2 and TRBJ2-3; 7 bases line up with TRBD2. The length of the CDR3 is 17 residues. The J segment lost 6 bases and the V segment lost 0 bases, leaving 12 bases of the junction unmatched. The germline V gene encodes CDR1 SGHAT and CDR2 FQNNGV.

A few counts support this clonotype. The V call is TRBV28, the J call TRBJ2-5; tentative D call: TRBD2 (5 bases). Deletions cut 10 bases from V and 1 base from J, with 10 bases between. Per germline, CDR1 MDHEN and CDR2 SYDVKM. The length of the CDR3 is 12 residues. The CDR3 sequence: CATSGSQETQYF. The CDR3 DNA reads TGTGCCACCTCGGGATCCCAAGAGACCCAGTACTTC.

The chain couples TRBV2 to TRBJ1-1; D is ambiguous. The germline gives CDR1 SNHLY, CDR2 FYNNEI. The CDR3 is made up of 12 amino acids. The V and J ends lost 5 bases and 7 bases respectively, with 11 bases between them. In nucleotides, the CDR3 is TGTGCCAGCAGTCCACAGACGTATGAAGCTTTCTTT. Protein product: CASSPQTYEAFF.

The chain uses TRBV20-1 and TRBJ2-7; D is ambiguous. Germline lookup yields CDR1 DFQATT and CDR2 SNEGSKA (reference sequence). There are 13 residues in the CDR3. V lost 5 bases to trimming and J lost 0 bases, with 11 bases between them. CDR3 DNA sequence: TGCAGTGCTTTGGCGCGGAGCTCCTACGAGCAGTACTTC. Amino acids: CSALARSSYEQYF.